Below are 17 T cell receptor beta chains sequenced from a single sample in a study of beta chain features in type 1 diabetes. The isolated RNA, all of it, was reverse transcribed, so expressed TCRB transcripts were what got sequenced. Using immunoSEQ multiplex PCR, the repertoire was profiled, and TCRdb retains in-frame clones only, with some absent. The table shows 65,000 to 100,000 clones, with about 32% occurring only once. The sequencing sample was made of stem cell memory CD4+ T cells from blood. The receptors come from a woman aged 18-29 years in good health.

This clone was picked up a small number of times. V gene TRBV18 combines with J gene TRBJ1-1; D may be TRBD1 (6 bases). V gave up 0 bases and J gave up 1 base, with 15 bases separating them. There are 17 residues in the CDR3. Germline V gene data show CDR1 as KGHSH and CDR2 as LQKENI. The CDR3 here is CASSPPTGAAPNTEAFF. DNA for the CDR3: TGTGCCAGCTCACCACCGACAGGAGCTGCCCCGAACACTGAAGCTTTCTTT.

This chain uses TRBV11-1 with TRBJ1-1; TRBD1 agrees at 8 bases. The CDR3 is 17 amino acids. Trimming cost V 5 bases and J 1 base; bases outside gene matches: 12. Germline V lookup: CDR1 SGHAT, CDR2 FQDESV (reference sequence). CDR3 in amino acids: CASSILSGGRRNTEAFF. The DNA of the CDR3 is TGTGCCAGCAGCATCCTTTCAGGGGGCCGGAGGAACACTGAAGCTTTCTTT.

There are a few counts of this clone. The chain joins TRBV7-8 to TRBJ1-2; 7 bases match TRBD1. V lost 0 bases, J lost 4 bases, and 14 bases stayed unmatched. The CDR3 covers 18 residues. CDR1 is SGHVS and CDR2 is FQNEAQ in the germline V gene. For the CDR3, the DNA is TGTGCCAGCAGCTTAGCCACAGGGGCTTCTATTCGGAGCTATGGCTACACCTTC. The encoded protein is CASSLATGASIRSYGYTF. Full variable domain (rest looked up from reference TRBV7-8 and TRBJ1-2): GAGVSQSPRYKVAKRGQDVALRCDPISGHVSLFWYQQALGQGPEFLTYFQNEAQLDKSGLPSDRFFAERPEGSVSTLKIQRTQQEDSAVYLCASSLATGASIRSYGYTFGSGTRLTVV.

This sequence joins TRBV5-6 and TRBJ2-5, with 8 nucleotides matching TRBD2. Germline CDR1 SGHDT, CDR2 YYEEEE. J was trimmed by 5 bases and V by 1 base; bases with no gene match: 4. CDR3 length: 14 residues. The CDR3 protein is CASSLPGGFETQYF. CDR3 nucleotides: TGTGCCAGCAGCTTGCCGGGGGGGTTCGAGACCCAGTACTTC.

The chain joins TRBV6-5 to TRBJ1-2; 9 bases map to TRBD1. This CDR3 is built from 15 residues. V was pared by 4 bases and J by 7 bases, with 10 bases of the junction left unmatched. Germline V gene lookup returns CDR1 MNHEY and CDR2 SVGAGI. Here the CDR3 reads CASSSVGTGLRGYTF. DNA for the CDR3: TGTGCCAGCAGTTCCGTCGGGACAGGGCTCCGTGGCTACACCTTC.

In its sample, this clone was seen a few times. V usage is TRBV5-1 and J usage is TRBJ2-1, with D possibly matching TRBD2 (5 bases). The CDR3 loop spans 13 amino acids. The V and J ends lost 4 bases and 4 bases respectively, with 9 bases between them. Germline CDR1 reads SGHRS; CDR2 reads YFSETQ. The DNA of the CDR3 is TGCGCCAGCAGCGGCGGGCCTTACAATGAGCAGTTCTTC. Its translation is CASSGGPYNEQFF.

Only one count was recorded for this clone. The V gene is TRBV11-3, the J gene TRBJ2-1; a weak D match, TRBD2 (6 bases). CDR3 size: 16 residues. Germline V lookup: CDR1 SGHNT, CDR2 YENEEA. Trimming shortened V by 2 bases and J by 3 bases, and 14 bases separated the two germline ends. This CDR3 reads CASSLRGESGYNEQFF. CDR3 coding DNA: TGTGCCAGCAGCTTACGCGGGGAGTCCGGCTACAATGAGCAGTTCTTC.

V gene TRBV7-8 combines with J gene TRBJ2-7, with a weak D call TRBD2 (6 bases). Trimming removed 1 base from V and 5 bases from J, with 12 bases in between. The CDR3 length is 14 residues. Germline values: CDR1 SGHVS, CDR2 FQNEAQ. CDR3 loop: CASSLGYAGHEQYF. As DNA, the CDR3 is TGTGCCAGCAGCTTAGGATATGCGGGACACGAGCAGTACTTC.

Points on this clone: The sample carries other DNA sequences with the same CDR3. V gene TRBV2 combines with J gene TRBJ2-3; unclear D gene. This CDR3 has 12 amino acids. CDR1 is SNHLY and CDR2 is FYNNEI in the germline V gene. V was trimmed by 2 bases and J by 4 bases, leaving 4 bases between them. The chain's CDR3 is CASSELSDTQYF. Here the CDR3 DNA reads TGTGCCAGCAGTGAACTCTCAGATACGCAGTATTTT. Full variable domain (rest looked up from reference TRBV2 and TRBJ2-3): EPEVTQTPSHQVTQMGQEVILRCVPISNHLYFYWYRQILGQKVEFLVSFYNNEISEKSEIFDDQFSVERPDGSNFTLKIRSTKLEDSAMYFCASSELSDTQYFGPGTRLTVL.

This clone was counted only a few times. This chain uses TRBV2 with TRBJ2-7; unclear D gene. Germline CDR1 reads SNHLY; CDR2 reads FYNNEI. The CDR3 totals 12 residues. The V gene lost 3 bases and the J gene lost 4 bases, with 7 bases spanning the gap. CDR3 sequence reads: CASSEAEYEQYF. CDR3 bases: TGTGCCAGCAGTGAGGCTGAATACGAGCAGTACTTC. Complete variable domain (other parts from reference TRBV2 and TRBJ2-7): EPEVTQTPSHQVTQMGQEVILRCVPISNHLYFYWYRQILGQKVEFLVSFYNNEISEKSEIFDDQFSVERPDGSNFTLKIRSTKLEDSAMYFCASSEAEYEQYFGPGTRLTVT.

The chain has TRBV6-5 and TRBJ1-5; a possible D gene is TRBD1 (5 bases). Germline V gene sequence: CDR1 MNHEY, CDR2 SVGAGI. Trimming took 0 bases from V and 4 from J, leaving 10 bases between them. CDR3 length equals 15 residues. In DNA form, the CDR3 reads TGTGCCAGCAGTTACTCGACAGAACTAAATCAGCCCCAGCATTTT. It codes for CASSYSTELNQPQHF.

V usage is TRBV7-9 and J usage is TRBJ2-7; D is unresolved. V lost 5 bases to trimming and J lost 6 bases, with 14 bases between them. This CDR3 has 13 amino acids. CDR1 and CDR2 (germline): SEHNR, FQNEAQ (reference sequence). DNA of the CDR3: TGTGCCAGCAGCAAGACAATTCCCCCCGAGCAGTACTTC. Amino acid sequence: CASSKTIPPEQYF.

Here the CDR3 reads CSASQETQYF. The CDR3 coding sequence is TGCAGTGCTTCTCAAGAGACCCAGTACTTC. The chain employs TRBV20-1 and TRBJ2-5, with no clear D. Deletions cut 5 bases from V and 2 bases from J, with 3 bases between. CDR1 and CDR2 from the germline V gene are DFQATT and SNEGSKA (reference sequence). CDR3 length equals 10 residues.

The chain carries TRBV27 and TRBJ1-5, with D possibly being TRBD1 (6 bases). This CDR3 is 16 amino acids long. The germline V gene has CDR1 MNHEY and CDR2 SMNVEV (reference sequence). The V end was cut by 6 bases, the J end by 3 bases, with 18 bases between. The DNA of the CDR3 is TGTGCCAGCAGGCCCAAGACAGGAACCTTCAATCAGCCCCAGCATTTT. This translates into CASRPKTGTFNQPQHF.

The chain combines TRBV30 with TRBJ1-6; maybe TRBD1 (6 bases). The germline V and J ends were trimmed by 4 bases and 0 bases, with 19 bases remaining between them. Per the germline V gene, CDR1 is GTSNPN and CDR2 is SVGIG (reference sequence). The length of the CDR3 is 18 residues. The CDR3 spells CAWKAPQGFFSYNSPLHF. CDR3 coding DNA: TGTGCCTGGAAGGCACCCCAGGGGTTCTTCTCCTATAATTCACCCCTCCACTTT.

This chain's CDR3 is CASSLGVGDTQYF. The DNA of the CDR3 is TGCGCCAGCAGCTTAGGGGTGGGAGATACGCAGTATTTT. The chain combines TRBV5-1 with TRBJ2-3, with D perhaps TRBD1 (5 bases). The CDR3 runs 13 residues. Trimming cost V 2 bases and J 5 bases, with 9 bases left between them. In germline, CDR1 is SGHRS, CDR2 YFSETQ.

The rearrangement uses TRBV5-1 and TRBJ2-3; a weak D match, TRBD2 (6 bases). Germline lookup yields CDR1 SGHRS and CDR2 YFSETQ. This CDR3 comprises 15 residues. Trimming removed 2 bases from V and 1 base from J, with 11 bases in between. Here the CDR3 reads CASSFSPSGTDTQYF. The CDR3, as DNA: TGCGCCAGCAGCTTCTCGCCTAGCGGCACAGATACGCAGTATTTT.